The rows below give T cell receptor beta chains drawn from one sample of a study of chemoradiotherapy in HPV16-positive cancers. TCRdb's table, derived via immunoSEQ multiplex PCR, lists solely in-frame clones and lacks some. The sample has under 85,000 clones; roughly 86% are singletons. The sample was blood, taken from a patient who underwent chemoradiotherapy. These receptors were taken from a human donor with HPV-associated anogenital cancer. Each CDR3 is given with its conserved first and last residue. The order of the fields is V gene, clone size, J gene, D gene, CDR3 DNA, CDR3 protein. D genes are given only for firm matches. Not every row has a clone size; where given, it reads once, few, many or a size class.

v_call: TRBV6-1
clone_size: NA
j_call: TRBJ2-7
d_call: NA
cdr3_nt: TGTGCCAGCAGTTTCAGGGCCGGAGAGCAGTACTTC
cdr3_aa: CASSFRAGEQYF

v_call: TRBV11-3
clone_size: NA
j_call: TRBJ2-5
d_call: TRBD1
cdr3_nt: TGTGCCAGCAGCTCCGGGACAGGGCTGTCGGAGACCCAGTACTTC
cdr3_aa: CASSSGTGLSETQYF

v_call: TRBV19
clone_size: NA
j_call: TRBJ1-4
d_call: NA
cdr3_nt: TGTGCCAGTAGTAAAGGTGTATGGACAGATAATGAAAAACTGTTTTTT
cdr3_aa: CASSKGVWTDNEKLFF

v_call: TRBV5-1
clone_size: NA
j_call: TRBJ1-1
d_call: NA
cdr3_nt: TGCGCCAGCAGCTTGGACAGGAGTAACACTGAAGCTTTCTTT
cdr3_aa: CASSLDRSNTEAFF

v_call: TRBV11-2
clone_size: NA
j_call: TRBJ2-1
d_call: NA
cdr3_nt: TGTGCCAGCAGCTTGAACGAGCCCTCGGGGACCTACAATGAGCAGTTCTTC
cdr3_aa: CASSLNEPSGTYNEQFF

v_call: TRBV10-2
clone_size: once
j_call: TRBJ2-2
d_call: NA
cdr3_nt: TGCGCCAGCAGTGAGTGGGCGGGGAACACCGGGGAGCTGTTTTTT
cdr3_aa: CASSEWAGNTGELFF

v_call: TRBV6-1
clone_size: NA
j_call: TRBJ2-7
d_call: NA
cdr3_nt: TGTGCCAGCATGAGTCAGGGCCCCCCCTGGGAGCAGTACTTC
cdr3_aa: CASMSQGPPWEQYF

v_call: TRBV29-1
clone_size: NA
j_call: TRBJ2-1
d_call: NA
cdr3_nt: TGCAGCGTTGAAGATCTTCTGGACAGATACAATGAGCAGTTCTTC
cdr3_aa: CSVEDLLDRYNEQFF

v_call: TRBV19
clone_size: NA
j_call: TRBJ1-1
d_call: NA
cdr3_nt: TGTGCCAGTACCCCCCGGCCCCTTCGGGATCACACTGAAGCTTTCTTT
cdr3_aa: CASTPRPLRDHTEAFF

v_call: TRBV6-5
clone_size: NA
j_call: TRBJ2-7
d_call: NA
cdr3_nt: TGTGCCAGCAGTAACCCCGGACGCTACGAGCAGTACTTC
cdr3_aa: CASSNPGRYEQYF

v_call: TRBV5-5
clone_size: NA
j_call: TRBJ1-3
d_call: NA
cdr3_nt: TGTGCCAGCAGCTGGGAGGGGTTCTCTGGAAACACCATATATTTT
cdr3_aa: CASSWEGFSGNTIYF

v_call: TRBV5-1
clone_size: NA
j_call: TRBJ2-5
d_call: NA
cdr3_nt: TGCGCCAGCAGCTTGTTTGGGGGAGAAGAGACCCAGTACTTC
cdr3_aa: CASSLFGGEETQYF

v_call: TRBV9
clone_size: NA
j_call: TRBJ2-1
d_call: TRBD2
cdr3_nt: TGTGCCAGCAGCCCGACTAGCGGATACAATGAGCAGTTCTTC
cdr3_aa: CASSPTSGYNEQFF

v_call: TRBV2
clone_size: once
j_call: TRBJ1-1
d_call: TRBD1
cdr3_nt: TGTGCCACTTCCGACAGGGCAAACACTGAAGCTTTCTTT
cdr3_aa: CATSDRANTEAFF

v_call: TRBV6-1
clone_size: medium-sized
j_call: TRBJ1-6
d_call: NA
cdr3_nt: TGTGCCAGCCAAACGGAGGTTAGTTCACCCCTCCACTTT
cdr3_aa: CASQTEVSSPLHF

v_call: TRBV7-6
clone_size: NA
j_call: TRBJ1-2
d_call: NA
cdr3_nt: TGTGCCAGCACCAATTCGAATGGGGGCTACACCTTC
cdr3_aa: CASTNSNGGYTF